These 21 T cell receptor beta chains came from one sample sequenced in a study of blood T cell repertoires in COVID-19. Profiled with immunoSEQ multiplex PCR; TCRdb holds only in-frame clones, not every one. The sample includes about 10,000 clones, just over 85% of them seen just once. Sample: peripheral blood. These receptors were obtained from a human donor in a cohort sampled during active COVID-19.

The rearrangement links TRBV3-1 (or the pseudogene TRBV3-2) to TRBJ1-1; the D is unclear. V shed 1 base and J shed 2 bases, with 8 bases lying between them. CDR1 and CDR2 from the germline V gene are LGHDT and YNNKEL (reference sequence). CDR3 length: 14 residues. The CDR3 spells CASSQVGSNTEAFF. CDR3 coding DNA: TGTGCCAGCAGCCAAGTGGGGAGTAACACTGAAGCTTTCTTT.

CDR3 sequence (DNA): TGTGCCAGCAGTCTCCATCAGCCCCAGCATTTT. Its translation: CASSLHQPQHF. J is TRBJ1-5 and V is TRBV28; D gene ambiguous. Germline V lookup: CDR1 MDHEN, CDR2 SYDVKM. V dropped 5 bases and J dropped 5 bases, with 4 bases sitting between them. The CDR3 is 11 residues long.

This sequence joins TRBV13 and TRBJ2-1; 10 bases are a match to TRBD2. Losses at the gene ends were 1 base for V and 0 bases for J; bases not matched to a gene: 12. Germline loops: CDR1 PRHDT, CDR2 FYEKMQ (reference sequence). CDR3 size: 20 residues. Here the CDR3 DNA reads TGTGCCAGCAGCTTAGTAGCGGGAGGCCACCTCGCGGACTCCTACAATGAGCAGTTCTTC. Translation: CASSLVAGGHLADSYNEQFF. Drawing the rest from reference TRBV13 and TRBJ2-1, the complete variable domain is AAGVIQSPRHLIKEKRETATLKCYPIPRHDTVYWYQQGPGQDPQFLISFYEKMQSDKGSIPDRFSAQQFSDYHSELNMSSLELGDSALYFCASSLVAGGHLADSYNEQFFGPGTRLTVL.

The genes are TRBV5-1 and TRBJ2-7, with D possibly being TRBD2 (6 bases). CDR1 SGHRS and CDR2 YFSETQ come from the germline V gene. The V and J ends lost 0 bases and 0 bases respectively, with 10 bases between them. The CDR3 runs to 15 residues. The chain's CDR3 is CASSLAGVSSYEQYF. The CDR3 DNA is TGCGCCAGCAGCTTGGCGGGAGTCAGCTCCTACGAGCAGTACTTC.

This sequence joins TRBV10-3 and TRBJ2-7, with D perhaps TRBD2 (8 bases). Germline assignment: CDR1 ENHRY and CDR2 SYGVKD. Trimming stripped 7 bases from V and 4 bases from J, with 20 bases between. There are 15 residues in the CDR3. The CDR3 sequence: CAITGGDRRNYEQYF. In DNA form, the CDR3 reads TGTGCCATCACGGGGGGGGACAGACGGAATTACGAGCAGTACTTC.

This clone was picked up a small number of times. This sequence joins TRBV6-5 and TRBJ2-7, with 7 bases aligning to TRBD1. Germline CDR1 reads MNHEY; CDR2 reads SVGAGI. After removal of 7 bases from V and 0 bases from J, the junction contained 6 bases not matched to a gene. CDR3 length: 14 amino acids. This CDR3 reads CASTLTGSSYEQYF. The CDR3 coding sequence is TGTGCCAGCACTTTGACAGGGAGCTCCTACGAGCAGTACTTC.

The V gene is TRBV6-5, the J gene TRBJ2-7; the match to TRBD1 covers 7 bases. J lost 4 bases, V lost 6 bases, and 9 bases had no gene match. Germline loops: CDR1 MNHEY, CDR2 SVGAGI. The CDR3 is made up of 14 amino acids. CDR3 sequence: CASSTPTGKYEQYF. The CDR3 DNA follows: TGTGCCAGCAGCACACCGACAGGGAAATACGAGCAGTACTTC.

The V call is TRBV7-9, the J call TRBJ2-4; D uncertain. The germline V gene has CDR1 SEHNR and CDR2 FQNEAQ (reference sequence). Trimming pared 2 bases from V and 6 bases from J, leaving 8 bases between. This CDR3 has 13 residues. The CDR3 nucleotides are TGTGCCAGCAGCTTACCCAGGATAAACATTCAGTACTTC. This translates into CASSLPRINIQYF.

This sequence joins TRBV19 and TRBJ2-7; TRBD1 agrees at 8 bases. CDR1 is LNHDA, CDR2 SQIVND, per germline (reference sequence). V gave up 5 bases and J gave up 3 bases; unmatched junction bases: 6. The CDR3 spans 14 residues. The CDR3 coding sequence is TGTGCCAGTAGTTTCGGACAGGGAATCTACGAGCAGTACTTC. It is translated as CASSFGQGIYEQYF.

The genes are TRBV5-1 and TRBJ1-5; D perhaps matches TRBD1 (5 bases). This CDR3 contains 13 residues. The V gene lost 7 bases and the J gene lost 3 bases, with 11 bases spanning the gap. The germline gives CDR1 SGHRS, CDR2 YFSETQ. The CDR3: CASVYRFNQPQHF. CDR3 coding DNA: TGCGCCAGCGTTTACAGGTTCAATCAGCCCCAGCATTTT.

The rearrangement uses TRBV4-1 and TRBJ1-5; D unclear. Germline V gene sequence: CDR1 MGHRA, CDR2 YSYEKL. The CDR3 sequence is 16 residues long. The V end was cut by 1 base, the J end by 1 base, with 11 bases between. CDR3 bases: TGCGCCAGCAGCCAAGGGTCCGGGGAGAGCAATCAGCCCCAGCATTTT. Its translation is CASSQGSGESNQPQHF.

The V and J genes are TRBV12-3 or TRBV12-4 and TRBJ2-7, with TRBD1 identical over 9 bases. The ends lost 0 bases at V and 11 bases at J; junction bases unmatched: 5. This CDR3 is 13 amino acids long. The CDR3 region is CASSLAGQGREYF. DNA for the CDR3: TGTGCCAGCAGTTTAGCTGGACAGGGGCGGGAGTACTTC.

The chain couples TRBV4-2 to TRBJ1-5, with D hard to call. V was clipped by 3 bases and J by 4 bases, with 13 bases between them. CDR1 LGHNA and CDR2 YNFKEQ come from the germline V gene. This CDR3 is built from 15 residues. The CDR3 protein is CASSQAGGQNQPQHF. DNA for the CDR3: TGTGCCAGCAGCCAGGCGGGAGGGCAGAATCAGCCCCAGCATTTT.

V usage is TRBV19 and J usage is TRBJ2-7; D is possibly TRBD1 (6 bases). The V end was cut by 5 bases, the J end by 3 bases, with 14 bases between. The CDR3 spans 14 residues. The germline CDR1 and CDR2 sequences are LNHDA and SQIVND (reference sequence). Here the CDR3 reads CASSLQGMGYEQYF. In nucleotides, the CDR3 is TGTGCCAGTAGTCTCCAGGGGATGGGCTACGAGCAGTACTTC.

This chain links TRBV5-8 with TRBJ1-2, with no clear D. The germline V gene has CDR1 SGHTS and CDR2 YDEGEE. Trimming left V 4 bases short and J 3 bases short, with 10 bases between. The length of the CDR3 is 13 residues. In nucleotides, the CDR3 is TGTGCCAGCAGCCTTGTGGGAGACTATGGCTACACCTTC. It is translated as CASSLVGDYGYTF.

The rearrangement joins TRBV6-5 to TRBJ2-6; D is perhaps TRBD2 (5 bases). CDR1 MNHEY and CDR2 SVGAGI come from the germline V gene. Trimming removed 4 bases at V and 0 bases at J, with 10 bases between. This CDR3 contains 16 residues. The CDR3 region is CASSFDGGSGANVLTF. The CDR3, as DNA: TGTGCCAGCAGTTTCGACGGAGGCTCTGGGGCCAACGTCCTGACTTTC.

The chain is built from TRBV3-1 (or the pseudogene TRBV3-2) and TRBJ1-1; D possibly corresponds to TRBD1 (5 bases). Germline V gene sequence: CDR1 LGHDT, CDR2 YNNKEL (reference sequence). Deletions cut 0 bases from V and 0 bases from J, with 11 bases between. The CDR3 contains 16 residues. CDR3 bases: TGTGCCAGCAGCCAAGAGTTGGCAGGGTTGAACACTGAAGCTTTCTTT. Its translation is CASSQELAGLNTEAFF.

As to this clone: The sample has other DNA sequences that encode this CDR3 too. For the CDR3, the DNA is TGTGCCAGCAGTTTAGATTCTAGTTACGAGCAGTACTTC. Its protein is CASSLDSSYEQYF. V gene TRBV12-3 or TRBV12-4 combines with J gene TRBJ2-7; D is undetermined. Trimming took off 1 base at V and 4 bases at J, with 8 bases between the two ends. CDR3 length: 13 amino acids.

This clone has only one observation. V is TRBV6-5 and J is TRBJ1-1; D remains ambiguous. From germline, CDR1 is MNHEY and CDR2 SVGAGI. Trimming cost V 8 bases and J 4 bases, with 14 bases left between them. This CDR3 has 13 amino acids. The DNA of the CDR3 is TGTGCCAGCGCGGCGGAGCCTCCCACTGAAGCTTTCTTT. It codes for CASAAEPPTEAFF.

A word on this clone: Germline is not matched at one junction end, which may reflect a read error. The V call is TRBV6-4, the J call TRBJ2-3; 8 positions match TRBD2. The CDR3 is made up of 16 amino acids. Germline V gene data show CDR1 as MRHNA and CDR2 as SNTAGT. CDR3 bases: TGTACCAGCAGTGATATGGGACTAGGGGCGGGAGATACGCAGTATTTT. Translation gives CTSSDMGLGAGDTQYF.

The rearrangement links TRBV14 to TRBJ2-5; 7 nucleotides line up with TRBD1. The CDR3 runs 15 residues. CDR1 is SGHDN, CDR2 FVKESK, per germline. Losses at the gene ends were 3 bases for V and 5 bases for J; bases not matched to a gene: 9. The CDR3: CASSQYRGVGETQYF. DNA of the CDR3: TGTGCCAGCAGCCAGTACAGGGGAGTGGGGGAGACCCAGTACTTC.